This T cell receptor (beta chain) appears in the sequencing data of a study of patients and donors after allogeneic stem cell transplantation. By share, this clonotype counts as medium-sized (0.01 to 0.1%). J gave up 1 base and V 5 bases, and 0 bases lay outside the gene matches. The V gene's germline CDR1 is GTSNPN and CDR2 SVGIG (reference sequence). The CDR3 runs to 13 residues. A single record per CDR3 protein comes from TCRdb applying MiXCR to the RT-PCR reads. The sample carries 3,000 or so distinct CDR3 sequences, under 7% recorded once. The clonotype originates from a human donor who was either an allogeneic HSCT recipient or a stem cell or donor lymphocyte infusion donor (not recorded which). It is not recorded whose cells these are; they may come from a transplant donor. The chain combines TRBV30 with TRBJ2-3; 10 positions match TRBD2. Sample: blood, either unsorted or a sorted T cell fraction (not recorded which). The CDR3 loop reads CAWGLAGTDTQYF. The CDR3 bases are TGTGCCTGGGGACTAGCGGGCACAGATACGCAGTATTTT.